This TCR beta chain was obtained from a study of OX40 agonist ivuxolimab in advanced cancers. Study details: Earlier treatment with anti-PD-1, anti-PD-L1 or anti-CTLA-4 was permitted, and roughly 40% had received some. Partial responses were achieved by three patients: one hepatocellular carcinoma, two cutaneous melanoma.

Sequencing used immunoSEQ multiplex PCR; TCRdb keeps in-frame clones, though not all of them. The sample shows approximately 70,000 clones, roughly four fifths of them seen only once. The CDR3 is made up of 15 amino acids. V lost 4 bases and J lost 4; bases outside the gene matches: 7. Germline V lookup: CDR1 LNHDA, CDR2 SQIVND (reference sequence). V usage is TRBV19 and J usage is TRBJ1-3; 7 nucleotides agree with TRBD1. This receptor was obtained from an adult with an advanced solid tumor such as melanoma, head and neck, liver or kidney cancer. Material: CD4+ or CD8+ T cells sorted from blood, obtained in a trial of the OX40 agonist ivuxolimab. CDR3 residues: CASSKIQGSGNTIYF. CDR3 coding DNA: TGTGCCAGTAGTAAAATACAGGGGTCCGGAAACACCATATATTTT.